This entry features one T cell receptor beta chain sequence. This sample was included in a study of blood T cell repertoires in COVID-19. The germline CDR1 and CDR2 sequences are KGHSH and LQKENI. Trimming shortened V by 5 bases and J by 7 bases, and 12 bases separated the two germline ends. The CDR3 extends over 13 amino acids. Produced via immunoSEQ multiplex PCR; TCRdb's table is partial and in-frame only. Here the sample spans about 300,000 clones, 85% to 90% being singletons. The sample comprised PBMCs or T cells enriched from blood (not recorded which). The TCR sequence derives from a man aged 25-45 years who had recovered from COVID-19. J is TRBJ1-5 and V is TRBV18; D perhaps matches TRBD1 (6 bases). CDR3 DNA sequence: TGTGCCAGCTCAGAACAGGGAGGGCAGCCCCAGCATTTT. Protein product: CASSEQGGQPQHF.